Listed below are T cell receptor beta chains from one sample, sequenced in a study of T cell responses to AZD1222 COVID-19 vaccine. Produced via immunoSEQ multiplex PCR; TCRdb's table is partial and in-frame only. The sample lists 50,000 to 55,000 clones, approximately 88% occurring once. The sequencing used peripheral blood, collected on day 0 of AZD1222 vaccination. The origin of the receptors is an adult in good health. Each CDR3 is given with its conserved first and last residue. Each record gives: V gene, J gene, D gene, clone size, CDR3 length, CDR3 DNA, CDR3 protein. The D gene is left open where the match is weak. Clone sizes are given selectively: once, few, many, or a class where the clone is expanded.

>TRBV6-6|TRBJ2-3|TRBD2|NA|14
TGTGCCAGTGTCCCCGGGGACTACACAGATACGCAGTATTTT
CASVPGDYTDTQYF
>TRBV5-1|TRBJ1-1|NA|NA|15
TGCGCCAGCAGCCCGAATGTGGGGGAGGACACTGAAGCTTTCTTT
CASSPNVGEDTEAFF
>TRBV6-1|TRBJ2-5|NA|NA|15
TGTGCCAGCAGTGAAGTATGGGGGCGCAGAGAGACCCAGTACTTC
CASSEVWGRRETQYF
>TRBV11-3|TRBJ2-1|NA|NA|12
TGTGCCAGCGAAGGACAGTCTGGTGAGCAGTTCTTC
CASEGQSGEQFF
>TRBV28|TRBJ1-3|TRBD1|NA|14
TGTGCCAGCAGTTCTGCAGGGGGCGGAAACACCATATATTTT
CASSSAGGGNTIYF
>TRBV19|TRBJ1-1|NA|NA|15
TGTGCCAGTAGTACCCAGGGACTCCGGAACACTGAAGCTTTCTTT
CASSTQGLRNTEAFF
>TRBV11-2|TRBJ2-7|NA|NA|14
TGTGCCAGCAGCTTAGGCCGCGGGTCCTACGAGCAGTACTTC
CASSLGRGSYEQYF
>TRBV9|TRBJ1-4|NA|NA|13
TGTGCCAGCAGCGCCTCACAGGATGAAAAACTGTTTTTT
CASSASQDEKLFF
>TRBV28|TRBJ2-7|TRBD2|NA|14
TGTGCCAGCAGGGCTAGCGGGGGTGCACACGAGCAGTACTTC
CASRASGGAHEQYF
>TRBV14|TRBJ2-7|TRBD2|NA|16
TGTGCCAGCAGAACGTCCGGGACTAGCGGGAGCGGCGAGCAGTACTTC
CASRTSGTSGSGEQYF
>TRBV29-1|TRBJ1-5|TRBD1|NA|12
TGCAGCGTCGGGGACAGGACGGAGCCCCAGCATTTT
CSVGDRTEPQHF
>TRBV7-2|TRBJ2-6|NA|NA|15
TGTGCCAGCAGCTTCGACAGGACTGGGGCCAACGTCCTGACTTTC
CASSFDRTGANVLTF
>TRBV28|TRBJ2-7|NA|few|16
TGTGCCAGCAGGCCTGGTATCGGGCGGAGGGCCTACGAGCAGTACTTC
CASRPGIGRRAYEQYF
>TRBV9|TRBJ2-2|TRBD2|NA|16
TGTGCCAGCAGCAAAACTAGCGGGGGAAACACCGGGGAGCTGTTTTTT
CASSKTSGGNTGELFF
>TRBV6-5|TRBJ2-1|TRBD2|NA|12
TGTGCCAGCAGGACTAGCGGGGATGAGCAGTTCTTC
CASRTSGDEQFF
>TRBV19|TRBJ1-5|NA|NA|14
TGTGCCAGTAGTGATAGGTATAGCAATCAGCCCCAGCATTTT
CASSDRYSNQPQHF
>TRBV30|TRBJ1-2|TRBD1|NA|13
TGTGCCTGGGGGAGGGACAGGCCCTATGGCTACACCTTC
CAWGRDRPYGYTF
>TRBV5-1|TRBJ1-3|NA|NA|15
TGCGCCAGCAGCTTGGTGGCGGTCTCTGGAAACACCATATATTTT
CASSLVAVSGNTIYF
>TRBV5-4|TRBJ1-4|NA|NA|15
TGTGCCAGCGGATTTAAACAGGAATTAAATGAAAAACTGTTTTTT
CASGFKQELNEKLFF
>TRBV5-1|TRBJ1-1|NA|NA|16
TGCGCCAGCAGCCCTGGGGCGGGTCCGGGGGACACTGAAGCTTTCTTT
CASSPGAGPGDTEAFF
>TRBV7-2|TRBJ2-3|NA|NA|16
TGTGCCAGCAGCTTAGGCGAGCGGGCCGGACGGGGTACGCAGTATTTT
CASSLGERAGRGTQYF